The present TCR beta chain was sequenced within a study of early T cells in non-severe SARS-CoV-2 infection. Study-wide context: From unsorted whole blood, bulk RNA was sequenced, and the chains remained unpaired. Study-level points and caveats: Using VDJdb, the matching emphasized anti-spike CD8 responses while missing private and CD4 specificities.

For this clonotype: What it binds is unknown.

The library protocol tagged individual cDNA molecules with unique molecular identifiers. TCRdb reanalysed the 5' RACE reads using MiXCR and keeps one entry per CDR3 protein. The data contain about 100,000 distinct CDR3 sequences, under 15% of them singletons. CDR3 size: 15 residues. Trimming shortened V by 3 bases and J by 1 base, and 11 bases separated the two germline ends. Germline CDR1 is SGHRS and CDR2 is YFSETQ. This sequence originates from an adult who was a healthcare worker with PCR-confirmed SARS-CoV-2 infection or an uninfected control (not recorded which). The V call is TRBV5-1, the J call TRBJ2-1; tentatively, D is TRBD2 (5 bases). Sequences were obtained from whole blood. In DNA form, the CDR3 reads TGCGCCAGCAGCTCCGGGGTAGCTTCCTACAATGAGCAGTTCTTC. It specifies CASSSGVASYNEQFF. The complete variable domain, with remaining parts taken from reference TRBV5-1 and TRBJ2-1, reads KAGVTQTPRYLIKTRGQQVTLSCSPISGHRSVSWYQQTPGQGLQFLFEYFSETQRNKGNFPGRFSGRQFSNSRSEMNVSTLELGDSALYLCASSSGVASYNEQFFGPGTRLTVL.